The present TCR beta chain was sequenced within a study of T cell repertoires in cytomegalovirus infection. Overall study context: Use of recently identified HLA-C-restricted and well-studied HLA-B-restricted CMV epitopes was part of the study.

This clonotype has a handful of counts. The antigen remains unidentified. Germline loops: CDR1 MNHEY, CDR2 SMNVEV (reference sequence). This CDR3 comprises 18 residues. J lost 4 bases, V lost 5 bases, and 15 bases had no gene match. TCRdb redid the calling of the reads with MiXCR, one entry per CDR3 protein. The sample lists under 300,000 distinct CDR3 sequences, roughly 21% occurring once. The TCR sequence derives from a human donor in good health (CMV status not recorded). Some clones in this sample may be carry-over from other donors' samples. V and J are TRBV27 and TRBJ2-1, with TRBD2 matching over 9 bases. This material consisted of cultured PBMCs, taken from culture after CMV antigen stimulation. The CDR3 loop is CASSPREGFMQPYNEQFF. CDR3 DNA: TGTGCCAGCAGTCCGCGGGAGGGCTTTATGCAACCGTACAATGAGCAGTTCTTC.